This TCR beta chain was identified during a study of T cells in localized non-small cell lung cancer. V lost 7 bases and J lost 0; bases outside the gene matches: 11. CDR3 length equals 16 residues. Germline V gene sequence: CDR1 SGHAT, CDR2 FQNNGV. TCRdb's copy holds only in-frame clones and misses some; the assay was immunoSEQ multiplex PCR. Here the sample spans about 46,000 clones, about four fifths being singletons. By share, this clone counts as medium-sized (0.01 to 0.1%). The sequenced sample was peripheral blood mononuclear cells, obtained before any cancer treatment. This TCR came from a man aged 40 to 70 with stage III lung adenocarcinoma. The chain carries TRBV11-2 and TRBJ1-2; 7 bases are a match to TRBD1. CDR3 region: CASTIKGQSANYGYTF. In nucleotides, the CDR3 is TGTGCCAGCACCATTAAGGGACAGTCAGCTAACTATGGCTACACCTTC.